The text below deals with one TCR beta chain. Germline assignment: CDR1 WSHSY and CDR2 SAAADI. After removal of 7 bases from V and 4 bases from J, the junction contained 9 bases not matched to a gene. This CDR3 region has 14 residues. Per the authors' pipeline: Reference gene primer amplification in the assay estimated nucleated cell counts. The protocol was immunoSEQ multiplex PCR, while the TCRdb copy is restricted to in-frame clones and leaves out a portion. V and J calls plus clone size are reproduced from that table; the DNA served to infer D and trimming. The sample shows about 140,000 clones, over 65% of them seen only once. This sample stems from a study of blood T cell repertoires in COVID-19. The wider study: There were acute and convalescent COVID-19 samples, and they came from the United States, Italy and Spain. PBMCs, B-cell-depleted T cells, or T cells provided the cDNA or gDNA that made up the material.

The specimen sequenced was peripheral blood. The chain employs TRBV10-2 and TRBJ1-1; 7 bases are shared with TRBD1. This TCR was sampled from a man aged 45-60 years with acute or convalescent COVID-19. The CDR3 spells CASTPGGGGTEAFF. CDR3 nucleotides: TGCGCCAGCACCCCAGGGGGAGGAGGCACTGAAGCTTTCTTT.